The clone carrying this T cell receptor beta chain was seen a handful of times. Next came a second PCR, run for about 7 to 12 cycles, which used a sample-barcoded 5' primer along with a J-beta primer mix. Per sample, CDR3-containing paired-end reads numbered at least 3 million. Each CDR3 protein is one row after TCRdb ran MiXCR on the 5' RACE reads. The table includes about 1.8 million distinct CDR3 sequences, about 50% detected once. The CDR3 runs to 15 residues. Trimming removed 3 bases from V and 4 bases from J; junction bases left unmatched: 5. The data originate from a study of blood T cells in healthy people across ages.

The sequence came from a middle-aged woman in good health. The sample comprised blood. V usage is TRBV12-3 or TRBV12-4 and J usage is TRBJ2-3; 9 bases line up with TRBD2. CDR3 sequence reads: CASSFRGGAADTQYF. The CDR3 nucleotides read TGTGCCAGCAGTTTTCGCGGGGGGGCCGCAGATACGCAGTATTTT.